A single sample gave rise to the 13 T cell receptor beta chains below, sequenced in a study of PD-L1 blockade in urothelial cancer. TCRdb's copy holds only in-frame clones and misses some; the assay was immunoSEQ multiplex PCR. The sample has about 69,000 clones, about 88% seen once. Sample: PBMCs, taken around atezolizumab (anti-PD-L1) treatment. The receptors stem from a man aged 55 to 69 with urothelial cancer.

J is TRBJ2-3 and V is TRBV5-1; the match to TRBD2 covers 12 bases. V was clipped by 7 bases and J by 0 bases; unmatched bases: 6. The CDR3 spans 16 residues. Germline assignment: CDR1 SGHRS and CDR2 YFSETQ. The CDR3 sequence is CASARTSGASTDTQYF. The CDR3 DNA sequence: TGCGCCAGCGCCCGGACTAGCGGGGCTAGCACAGATACGCAGTATTTT.

This chain connects TRBV1 to TRBJ1-5; TRBD1, as called in the table, went unchecked against the DNA. TRBV1 is designated a pseudogene. The CDR3 is 17 residues long. The CDR3 loop reads CTSSLGEGAGLNQPQHF. The CDR3 DNA follows: TGCACCAGCAGCTTAGGAGAGGGGGCAGGCCTCAATCAGCCCCAGCATTTT.

The genes are TRBV11-2 and TRBJ2-3, with a possible D match to TRBD1 (6 bases). The CDR3 loop spans 16 amino acids. Looked up from germline, CDR1 is SGHAT and CDR2 is FQNNGV. V shed 0 bases and J shed 3 bases, with 13 bases lying between them. CDR3: CASSLDQGTRTDTQYF. In nucleotides, the CDR3 is TGTGCCAGCAGCTTAGACCAGGGGACAAGGACAGATACGCAGTATTTT.

V is TRBV9 and J is TRBJ1-1; possibly TRBD1 for D (6 bases). CDR1 SGDLS and CDR2 YYNGEE come from the germline V gene. This CDR3 has 13 residues. V lost 4 bases and J lost 0, with 7 bases in between. The CDR3 protein is CASSRDMNTEAFF. As DNA, the CDR3 is TGTGCCAGCAGCAGGGACATGAACACTGAAGCTTTCTTT.

J is TRBJ1-2 and V is TRBV5-1; D is possibly TRBD1 (6 bases). V was trimmed by 0 bases and J by 2 bases, leaving 11 bases between them. The germline V gene has CDR1 SGHRS and CDR2 YFSETQ. This CDR3 contains 15 residues. CDR3 coding DNA: TGCGCCAGCAGCTTGGACGGACAGTCAAACTATGGCTACACCTTC. Encoded protein: CASSLDGQSNYGYTF.

The chain links TRBV5-1 to TRBJ2-2, with 10 nucleotides matching TRBD2. J lost 6 bases, V lost 5 bases, and 4 bases had no gene match. Germline loops: CDR1 SGHRS, CDR2 YFSETQ. The CDR3 sequence is 14 residues long. CDR3 coding DNA: TGCGCCAGCAGTCTTCTAGCGGGAGCCGGGGAGCTGTTTTTT. Amino acids: CASSLLAGAGELFF.

J is TRBJ2-1 and V is TRBV10-1; 8 nucleotides match TRBD2. The ends lost 0 bases at V and 6 bases at J; junction bases unmatched: 7. Germline lookup yields CDR1 WNHNN and CDR2 SYGVQD (reference sequence). The CDR3 totals 16 residues. The CDR3 protein is CASSESYGTRPNEQFF. The CDR3 bases are TGCGCCAGCAGTGAGTCCTACGGGACTAGGCCCAATGAGCAGTTCTTC.

The chain has TRBV6-1 and TRBJ2-5, with 9 bases identical to TRBD2. With V trimmed by 3 bases and J by 4 bases, 6 bases remained unmatched. CDR3 length: 15 residues. Germline V gene data show CDR1 as MNHNS and CDR2 as SASEGT. In nucleotides, the CDR3 is TGTGCCAGCAGTGATGGCGGGAGGGCCGGAGAGACCCAGTACTTC. Amino acids: CASSDGGRAGETQYF.

The rearrangement joins TRBV10-1 to TRBJ1-5; D gene uncertain. Per the germline V gene, CDR1 is WNHNN and CDR2 is SYGVQD (reference sequence). V lost 4 bases, J lost 6 bases, and 10 bases lay in between. The CDR3 is 13 amino acids. This chain's CDR3 is CASSGSGSQPQHF. The CDR3 nucleotides are TGCGCCAGCAGTGGTTCGGGGAGTCAGCCCCAGCATTTT.

The chain joins TRBV9 to TRBJ2-1, with TRBD1 matching 11 bases. Looked up from germline, CDR1 is SGDLS and CDR2 is YYNGEE. CDR3 length: 14 residues. Unmatched junction bases numbered 3, after V lost 3 bases and J lost 7 bases. The CDR3 DNA sequence: TGTGCCAGCAGCGCGGGACAGGGGGTGAATGAGCAGTTCTTC. Its protein product is CASSAGQGVNEQFF.

The chain employs TRBV7-9 and TRBJ2-1; the match to TRBD2 covers 14 bases. Germline V gives CDR1 SEHNR, CDR2 FQNEAQ (reference sequence). J gave up 10 bases and V 4 bases, and 6 bases lay outside the gene matches. CDR3 length: 15 residues. This chain's CDR3 is CASSSGTSGSPEQFF. In DNA form, the CDR3 reads TGTGCCAGCAGCTCCGGGACTAGCGGGAGCCCCGAGCAGTTCTTC.

This chain joins TRBV5-1 and TRBJ2-3; TRBD2 matches at 9 bases. Per the germline V gene, CDR1 is SGHRS and CDR2 is YFSETQ. This CDR3 region has 17 residues. V was pared by 5 bases and J by 2 bases, with 12 bases of the junction left unmatched. CDR3 region: CASSRGSGGPNTDTQYF. The CDR3 DNA sequence: TGCGCCAGCAGTCGGGGGAGCGGGGGGCCTAACACAGATACGCAGTATTTT. The full variable domain, completed using reference TRBV5-1 and TRBJ2-3, is KAGVTQTPRYLIKTRGQQVTLSCSPISGHRSVSWYQQTPGQGLQFLFEYFSETQRNKGNFPGRFSGRQFSNSRSEMNVSTLELGDSALYLCASSRGSGGPNTDTQYFGPGTRLTVL.

This chain uses TRBV19 with TRBJ1-2; TRBD1 aligns across 7 bases. CDR1 and CDR2 (germline): LNHDA, SQIVND (reference sequence). The CDR3 is 13 amino acids. J gave up 2 bases and V 5 bases, and 2 bases lay outside the gene matches. The CDR3 region has the DNA TGTGCCAGTAGTGGACAGGACAACTATGGCTACACCTTC. Its protein product is CASSGQDNYGYTF.